This T cell receptor beta chain comes out of a study of TIL therapy for anti-PD-1-resistant metastatic lung cancer. The CDR3 is 14 residues long. From germline, CDR1 is KGHDR and CDR2 SFDVKD. Trimming removed 6 bases from V and 8 bases from J; junction bases left unmatched: 11. Time point: pre-treatment sample, taken before nivolumab and TIL therapy. Most excised metastases sampled were pleural nodules or supraclavicular lymph nodes. Tumor harvest preceded PD-1/PD-L1 blockade, followed by nivolumab treatment. The immunoSEQ assay was v3. TCRdb's copy holds only in-frame clones and misses some; the assay was immunoSEQ multiplex PCR. This sample has 95,000 or so clones, with 55% to 75% found just once.

The source material was tumor tissue, sampled at baseline. The receptor was derived from a person aged 25-85 years with non-small cell lung cancer. The V gene is TRBV24-1, the J gene TRBJ1-2, with 7 bases identical to TRBD1. The CDR3 region has the DNA TGTGCCACCAGTACTACGACAGGGATGGGCGGCTACACCTTC. This translates into CATSTTTGMGGYTF.